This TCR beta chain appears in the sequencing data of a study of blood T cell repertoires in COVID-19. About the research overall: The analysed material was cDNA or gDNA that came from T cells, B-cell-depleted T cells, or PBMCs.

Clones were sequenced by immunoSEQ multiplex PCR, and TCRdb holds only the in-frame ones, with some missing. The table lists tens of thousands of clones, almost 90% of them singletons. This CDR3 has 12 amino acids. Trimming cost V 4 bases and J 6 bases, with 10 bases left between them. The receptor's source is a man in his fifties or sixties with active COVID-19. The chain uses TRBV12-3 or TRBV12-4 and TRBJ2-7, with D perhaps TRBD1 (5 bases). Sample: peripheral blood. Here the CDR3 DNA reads TGTGCCAGCAGTTCAGGGATGGGCGAGCAGTACTTC. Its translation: CASSSGMGEQYF.